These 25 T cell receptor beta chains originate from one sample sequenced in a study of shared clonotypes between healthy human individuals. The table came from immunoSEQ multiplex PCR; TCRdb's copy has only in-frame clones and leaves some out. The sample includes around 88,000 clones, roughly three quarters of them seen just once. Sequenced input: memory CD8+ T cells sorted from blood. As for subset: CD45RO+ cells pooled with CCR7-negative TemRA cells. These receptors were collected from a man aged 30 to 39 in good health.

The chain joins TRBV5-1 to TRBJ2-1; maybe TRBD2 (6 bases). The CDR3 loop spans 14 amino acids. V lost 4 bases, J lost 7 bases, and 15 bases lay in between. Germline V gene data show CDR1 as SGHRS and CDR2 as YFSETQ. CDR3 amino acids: CASSPGDQKNEQFF. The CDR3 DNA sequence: TGCGCCAGCAGCCCGGGGGACCAGAAAAATGAGCAGTTCTTC. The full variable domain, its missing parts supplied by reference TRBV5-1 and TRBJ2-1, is KAGVTQTPRYLIKTRGQQVTLSCSPISGHRSVSWYQQTPGQGLQFLFEYFSETQRNKGNFPGRFSGRQFSNSRSEMNVSTLELGDSALYLCASSPGDQKNEQFFGPGTRLTVL.

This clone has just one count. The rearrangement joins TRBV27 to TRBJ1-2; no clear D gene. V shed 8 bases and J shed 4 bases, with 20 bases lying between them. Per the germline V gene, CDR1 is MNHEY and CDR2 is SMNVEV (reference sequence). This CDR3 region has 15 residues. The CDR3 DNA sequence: TGTGCCAGCGGCAGAATCCAACCTAGGGCCTATGGCTACACCTTC. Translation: CASGRIQPRAYGYTF.

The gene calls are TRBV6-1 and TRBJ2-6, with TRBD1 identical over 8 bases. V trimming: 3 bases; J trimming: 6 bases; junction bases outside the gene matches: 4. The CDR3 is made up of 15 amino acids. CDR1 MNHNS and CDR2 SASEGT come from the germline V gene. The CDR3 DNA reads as TGTGCCAGCAGTGAGGGACAGGACTCGGCCAACGTCCTGACTTTC. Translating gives CASSEGQDSANVLTF.

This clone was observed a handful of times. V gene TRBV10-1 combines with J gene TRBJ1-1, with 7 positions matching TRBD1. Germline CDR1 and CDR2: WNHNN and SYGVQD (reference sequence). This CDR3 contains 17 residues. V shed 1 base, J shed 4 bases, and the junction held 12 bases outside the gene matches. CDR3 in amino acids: CASSELGRGLLGTEAFF. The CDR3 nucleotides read TGCGCCAGCAGTGAGTTGGGGAGGGGGCTATTAGGCACTGAAGCTTTCTTT.

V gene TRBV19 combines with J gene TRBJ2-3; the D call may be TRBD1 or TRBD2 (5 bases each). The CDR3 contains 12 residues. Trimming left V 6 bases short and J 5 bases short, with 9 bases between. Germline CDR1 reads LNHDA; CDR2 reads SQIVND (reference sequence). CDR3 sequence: CASSGTEDTQYF. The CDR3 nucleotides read TGTGCCAGTAGCGGGACGGAAGATACGCAGTATTTT.

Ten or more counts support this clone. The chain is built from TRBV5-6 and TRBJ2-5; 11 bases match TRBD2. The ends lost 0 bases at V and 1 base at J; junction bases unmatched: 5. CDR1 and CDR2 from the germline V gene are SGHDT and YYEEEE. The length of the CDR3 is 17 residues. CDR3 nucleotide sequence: TGTGCCAGCAGCTTGGCGGGGACTAGCGGAGTCCAAGAGACCCAGTACTTC. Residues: CASSLAGTSGVQETQYF.

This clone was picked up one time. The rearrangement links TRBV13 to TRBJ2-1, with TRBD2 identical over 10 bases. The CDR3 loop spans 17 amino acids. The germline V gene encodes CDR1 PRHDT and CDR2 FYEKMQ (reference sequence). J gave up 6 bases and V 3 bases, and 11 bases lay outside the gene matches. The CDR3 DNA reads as TGTGCCAGCAGCTTGACCCGAGCGGGAGGGCCCGTCAATGAGCAGTTCTTC. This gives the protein CASSLTRAGGPVNEQFF. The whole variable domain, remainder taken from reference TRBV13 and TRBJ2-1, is AAGVIQSPRHLIKEKRETATLKCYPIPRHDTVYWYQQGPGQDPQFLISFYEKMQSDKGSIPDRFSAQQFSDYHSELNMSSLELGDSALYFCASSLTRAGGPVNEQFFGPGTRLTVL.

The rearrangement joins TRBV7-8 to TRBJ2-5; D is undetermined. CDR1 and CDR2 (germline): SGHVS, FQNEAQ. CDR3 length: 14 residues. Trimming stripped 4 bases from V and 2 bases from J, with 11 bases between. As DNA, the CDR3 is TGTGCCAGCAGCTCCGCCGACCGTCAAGAGACCCAGTACTTC. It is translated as CASSSADRQETQYF.

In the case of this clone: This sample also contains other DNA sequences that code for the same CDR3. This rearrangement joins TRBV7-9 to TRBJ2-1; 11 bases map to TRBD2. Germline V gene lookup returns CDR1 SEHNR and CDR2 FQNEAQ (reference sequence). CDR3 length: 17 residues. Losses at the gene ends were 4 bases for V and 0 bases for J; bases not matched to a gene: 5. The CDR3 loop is CASSSGLAGISYNEQFF. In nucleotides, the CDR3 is TGTGCCAGCAGCTCCGGACTAGCGGGTATCTCCTACAATGAGCAGTTCTTC.

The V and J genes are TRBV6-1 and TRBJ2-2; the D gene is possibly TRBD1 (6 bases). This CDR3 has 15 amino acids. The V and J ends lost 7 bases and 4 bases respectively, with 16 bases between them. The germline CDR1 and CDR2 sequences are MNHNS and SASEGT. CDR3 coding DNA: TGTGCCAGCATCCCCCAGGGGCTGATCACCGGGGAGCTGTTTTTT. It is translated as CASIPQGLITGELFF.

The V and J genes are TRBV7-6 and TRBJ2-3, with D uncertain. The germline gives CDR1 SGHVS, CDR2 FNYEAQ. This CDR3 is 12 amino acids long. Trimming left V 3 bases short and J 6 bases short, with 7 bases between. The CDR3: CASSLPFDTQYF. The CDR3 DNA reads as TGTGCCAGCAGCTTGCCCTTTGATACGCAGTATTTT.

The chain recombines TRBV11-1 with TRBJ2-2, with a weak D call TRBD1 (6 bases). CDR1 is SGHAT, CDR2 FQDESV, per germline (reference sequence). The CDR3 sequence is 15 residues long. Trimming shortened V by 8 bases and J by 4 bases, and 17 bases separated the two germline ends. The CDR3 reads CASQINSGVTGELFF. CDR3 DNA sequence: TGTGCCAGCCAGATTAACTCAGGGGTCACCGGGGAGCTGTTTTTT.

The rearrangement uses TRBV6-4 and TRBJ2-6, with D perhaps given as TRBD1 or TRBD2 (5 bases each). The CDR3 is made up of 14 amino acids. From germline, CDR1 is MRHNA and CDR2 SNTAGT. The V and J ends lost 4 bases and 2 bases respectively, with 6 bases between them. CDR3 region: CASSGGAGANVLTF. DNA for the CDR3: TGTGCCAGCAGTGGAGGGGCTGGGGCCAACGTCCTGACTTTC.

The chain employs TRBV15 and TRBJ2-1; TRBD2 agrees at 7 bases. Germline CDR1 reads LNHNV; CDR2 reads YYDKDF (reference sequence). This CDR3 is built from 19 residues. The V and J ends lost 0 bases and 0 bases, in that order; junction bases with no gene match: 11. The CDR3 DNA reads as TGTGCCACCAGCAGAGATATCGTTCGGGCGGGAGTCTCCTACAATGAGCAGTTCTTC. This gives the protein CATSRDIVRAGVSYNEQFF.

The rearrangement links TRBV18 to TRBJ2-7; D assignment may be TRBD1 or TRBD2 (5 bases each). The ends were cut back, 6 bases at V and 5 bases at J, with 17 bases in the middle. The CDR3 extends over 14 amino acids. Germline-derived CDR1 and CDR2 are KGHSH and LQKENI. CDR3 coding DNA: TGTGCCAGCTCGTCCGGGACCAATTCCGACGAGCAGTACTTC. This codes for CASSSGTNSDEQYF.

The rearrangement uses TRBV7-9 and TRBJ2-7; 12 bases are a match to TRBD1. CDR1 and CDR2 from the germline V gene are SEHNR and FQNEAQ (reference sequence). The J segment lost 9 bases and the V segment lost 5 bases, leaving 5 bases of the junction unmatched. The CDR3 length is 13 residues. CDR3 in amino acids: CASSPGTGGMQYF. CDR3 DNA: TGTGCCAGCAGCCCCGGGACAGGGGGCATGCAGTACTTC. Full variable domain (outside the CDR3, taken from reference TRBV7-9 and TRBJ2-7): DTGVSQNPRHKITKRGQNVTFRCDPISEHNRLYWYRQTLGQGPEFLTYFQNEAQLEKSRLLSDRFSAERPKGSFSTLEIQRTEQGDSAMYLCASSPGTGGMQYFGPGTRLTVT.

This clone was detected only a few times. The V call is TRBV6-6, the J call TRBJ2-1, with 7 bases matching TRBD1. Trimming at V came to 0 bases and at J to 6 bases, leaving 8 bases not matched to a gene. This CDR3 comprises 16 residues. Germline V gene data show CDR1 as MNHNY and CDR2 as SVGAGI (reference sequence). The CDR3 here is CASSYSGRGTSNEQFF. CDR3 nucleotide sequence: TGTGCCAGCAGTTACTCGGGCAGGGGGACGAGCAATGAGCAGTTCTTC.

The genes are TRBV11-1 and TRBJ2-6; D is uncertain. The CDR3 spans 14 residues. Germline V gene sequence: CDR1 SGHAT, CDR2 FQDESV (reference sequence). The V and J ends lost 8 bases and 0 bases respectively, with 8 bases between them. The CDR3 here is CASSQLSGANVLTF. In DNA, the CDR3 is TGTGCCAGCTCCCAACTCTCTGGGGCCAACGTCCTGACTTTC.

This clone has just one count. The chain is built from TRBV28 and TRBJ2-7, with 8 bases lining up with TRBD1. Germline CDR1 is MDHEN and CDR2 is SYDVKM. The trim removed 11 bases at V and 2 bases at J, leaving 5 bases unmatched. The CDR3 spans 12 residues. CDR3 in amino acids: CAGGTGPYEQYF. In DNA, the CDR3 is TGTGCCGGAGGGACAGGACCCTACGAGCAGTACTTC.

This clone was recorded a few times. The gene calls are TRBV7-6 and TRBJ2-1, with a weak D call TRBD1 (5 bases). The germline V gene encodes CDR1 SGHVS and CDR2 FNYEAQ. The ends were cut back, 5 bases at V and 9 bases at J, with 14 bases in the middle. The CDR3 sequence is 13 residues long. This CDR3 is CASSRNIQAEQFF. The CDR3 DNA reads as TGTGCCAGCAGCCGAAACATACAGGCTGAGCAGTTCTTC.

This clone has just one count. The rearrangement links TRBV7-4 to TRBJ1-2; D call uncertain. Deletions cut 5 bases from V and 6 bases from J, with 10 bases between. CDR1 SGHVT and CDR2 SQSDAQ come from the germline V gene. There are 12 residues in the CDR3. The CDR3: CASSPRSDGYTF. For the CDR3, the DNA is TGTGCCAGCAGCCCCCGTTCCGATGGCTACACCTTC.

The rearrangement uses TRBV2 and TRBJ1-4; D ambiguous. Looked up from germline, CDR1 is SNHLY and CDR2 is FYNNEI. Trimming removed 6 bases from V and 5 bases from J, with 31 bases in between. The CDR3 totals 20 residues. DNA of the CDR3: TGTGCCAGCAGGAAAGTGAAAGGGCTAAACCTTGGAATGCCGAATGAAAAACTGTTTTTT. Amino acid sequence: CASRKVKGLNLGMPNEKLFF.

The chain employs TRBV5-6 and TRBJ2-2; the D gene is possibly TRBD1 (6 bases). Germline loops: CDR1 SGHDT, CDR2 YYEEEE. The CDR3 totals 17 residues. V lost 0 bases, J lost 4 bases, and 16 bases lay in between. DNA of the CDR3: TGTGCCAGCAGCTTGGTTAACAGGGTACGCATCACCGGGGAGCTGTTTTTT. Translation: CASSLVNRVRITGELFF.

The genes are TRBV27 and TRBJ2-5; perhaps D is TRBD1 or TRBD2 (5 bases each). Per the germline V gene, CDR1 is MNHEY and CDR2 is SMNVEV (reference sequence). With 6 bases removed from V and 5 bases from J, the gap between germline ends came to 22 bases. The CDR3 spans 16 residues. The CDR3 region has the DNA TGTGCCAGCAGAATTTGGGGGAGAGTCCCAAGGGAGACCCAGTACTTC. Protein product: CASRIWGRVPRETQYF.

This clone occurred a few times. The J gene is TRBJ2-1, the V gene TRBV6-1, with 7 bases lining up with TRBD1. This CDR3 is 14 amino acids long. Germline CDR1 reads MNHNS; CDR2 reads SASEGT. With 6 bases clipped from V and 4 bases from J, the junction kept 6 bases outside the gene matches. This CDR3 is CASRMSGGYNEQFF. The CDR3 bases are TGTGCCAGCAGGATGTCAGGGGGTTACAATGAGCAGTTCTTC.